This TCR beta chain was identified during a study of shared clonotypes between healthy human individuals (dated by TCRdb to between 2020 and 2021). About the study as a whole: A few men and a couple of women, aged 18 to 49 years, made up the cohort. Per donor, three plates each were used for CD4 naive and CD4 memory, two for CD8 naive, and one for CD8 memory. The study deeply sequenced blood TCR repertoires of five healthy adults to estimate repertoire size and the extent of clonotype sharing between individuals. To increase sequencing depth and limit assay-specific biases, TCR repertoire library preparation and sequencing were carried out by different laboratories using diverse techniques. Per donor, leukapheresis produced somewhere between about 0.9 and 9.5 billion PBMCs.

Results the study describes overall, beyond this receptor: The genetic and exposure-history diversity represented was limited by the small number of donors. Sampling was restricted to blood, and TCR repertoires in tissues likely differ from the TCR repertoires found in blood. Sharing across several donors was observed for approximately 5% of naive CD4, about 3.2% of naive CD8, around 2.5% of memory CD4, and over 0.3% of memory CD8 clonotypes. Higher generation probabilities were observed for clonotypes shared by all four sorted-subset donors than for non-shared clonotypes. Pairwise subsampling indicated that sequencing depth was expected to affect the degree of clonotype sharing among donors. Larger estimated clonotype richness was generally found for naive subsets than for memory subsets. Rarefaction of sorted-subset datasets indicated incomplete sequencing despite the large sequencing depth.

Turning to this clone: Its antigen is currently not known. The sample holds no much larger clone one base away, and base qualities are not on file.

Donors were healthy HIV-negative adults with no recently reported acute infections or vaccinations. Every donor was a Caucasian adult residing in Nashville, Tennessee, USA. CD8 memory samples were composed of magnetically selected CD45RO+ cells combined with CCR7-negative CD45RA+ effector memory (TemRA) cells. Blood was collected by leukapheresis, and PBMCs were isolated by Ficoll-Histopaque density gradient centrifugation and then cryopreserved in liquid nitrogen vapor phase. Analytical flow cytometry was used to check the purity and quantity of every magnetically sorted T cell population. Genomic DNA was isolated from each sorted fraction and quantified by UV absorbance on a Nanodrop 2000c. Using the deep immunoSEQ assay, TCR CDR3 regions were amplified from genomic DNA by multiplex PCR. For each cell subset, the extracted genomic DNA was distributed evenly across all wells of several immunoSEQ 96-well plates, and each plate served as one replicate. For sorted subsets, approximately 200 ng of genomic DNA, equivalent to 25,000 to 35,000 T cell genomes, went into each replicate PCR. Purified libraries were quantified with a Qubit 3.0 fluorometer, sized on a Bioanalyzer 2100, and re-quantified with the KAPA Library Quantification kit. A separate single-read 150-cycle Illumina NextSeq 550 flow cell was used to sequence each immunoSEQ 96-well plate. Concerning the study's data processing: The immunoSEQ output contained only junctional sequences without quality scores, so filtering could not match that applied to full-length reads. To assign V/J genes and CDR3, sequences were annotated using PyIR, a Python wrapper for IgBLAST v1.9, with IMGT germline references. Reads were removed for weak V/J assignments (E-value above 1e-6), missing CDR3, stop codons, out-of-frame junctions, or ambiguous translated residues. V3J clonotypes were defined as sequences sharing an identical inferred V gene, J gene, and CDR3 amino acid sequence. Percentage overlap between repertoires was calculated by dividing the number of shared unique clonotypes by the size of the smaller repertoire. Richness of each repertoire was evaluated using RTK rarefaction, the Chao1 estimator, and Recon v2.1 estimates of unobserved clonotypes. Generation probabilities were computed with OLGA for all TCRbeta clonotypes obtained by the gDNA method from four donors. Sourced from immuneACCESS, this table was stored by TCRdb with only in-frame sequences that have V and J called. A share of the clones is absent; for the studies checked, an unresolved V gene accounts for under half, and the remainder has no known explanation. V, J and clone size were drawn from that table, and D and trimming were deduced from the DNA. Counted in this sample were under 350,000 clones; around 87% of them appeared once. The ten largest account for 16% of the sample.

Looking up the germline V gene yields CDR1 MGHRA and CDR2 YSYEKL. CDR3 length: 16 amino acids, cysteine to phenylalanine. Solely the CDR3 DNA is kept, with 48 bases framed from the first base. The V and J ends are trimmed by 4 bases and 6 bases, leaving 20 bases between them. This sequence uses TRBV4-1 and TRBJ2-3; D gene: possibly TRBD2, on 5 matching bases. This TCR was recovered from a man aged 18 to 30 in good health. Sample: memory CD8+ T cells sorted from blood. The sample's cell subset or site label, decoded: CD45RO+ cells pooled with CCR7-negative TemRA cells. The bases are TGCGCCAGCAGCCCTTCTCCTAGCCCCTCAGGTGATACGCAGTATTTT. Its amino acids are CASSPSPSPSGDTQYF.